This TCR beta chain was sequenced during a study of cytomegalovirus exposure and HLA in healthy donors. A remark on this clone: As yet, its antigen is unknown.

Study conclusions and caveats: The study flagged some 170 TCR beta chains as cytomegalovirus-associated. Most TCR sequences proved rare, with some public TCRs found in many donors. It has been reported that TCR beta sequences accurately predicted the HLA-A and HLA-B alleles of most subjects. Specific recognition of CMV antigens was confirmed in vitro for a few chains (all CMV-associated).

The primer mix had 60 Vbeta and 13 Jbeta primers. Libraries were prepared by immunoSEQ multiplex PCR; TCRdb keeps only in-frame clonotypes and omits some of them. In the table there are 150,000 or so clones, approximately 69% of which are singletons. This CDR3 is built from 15 residues. V lost 1 base and J 0 bases, leaving 10 bases between the germline ends. Germline V gene data show CDR1 as LGHNA and CDR2 as YNFKEQ. The source is a young man in good health and CMV-seronegative. The source material was PBMCs. V is TRBV4-2 and J is TRBJ2-7; weak D call: TRBD2 (5 bases). The chain's CDR3 is CASSQALDSSYEQYF. In nucleotides, the CDR3 is TGTGCCAGCAGCCAAGCGTTGGACTCCTCCTACGAGCAGTACTTC.